The rows below give T cell receptor beta chains drawn from one sample of a study of control samples from healthy donors and cancer patients. The protocol was immunoSEQ multiplex PCR, while the TCRdb copy is restricted to in-frame clones and leaves out a portion. The data hold around 150,000 clones, with 96% observed a single time. Material: blood. The source of these receptors is a woman aged 25 to 39 in good health. The CDR3 runs from the conserved cysteine through the conserved F or W. D genes are given only for firm matches. A clone size is listed for some rows: how often the clone was seen (once, few, many), or a class if it is expanded.

cdr3_aa cdr3_nt d_call v_call cdr3_length j_call clone_size
CASSSRGSSYNSPLHF TGTGCCAGCAGCAGTCGCGGTAGCTCCTATAATTCACCCCTCCACTTT - TRBV13 16 TRBJ1-6 -
CASSLETGGGYTF TGTGCCAGCAGCTTAGAGACAGGAGGTGGCTACACCTTC - TRBV7-9 13 TRBJ1-2 -
CASSSRTTPLANYGYTF TGTGCCAGCAGTTCCCGGACAACCCCCCTAGCTAACTATGGCTACACCTTC - TRBV28 17 TRBJ1-2 -
CASSRTGARGTEAFF TGCGCCAGCAGCCGGACAGGGGCACGCGGGACTGAAGCTTTCTTT TRBD1 TRBV4-1 15 TRBJ1-1 -
CASSRLDRDGYNEQFF TGTGCCAGCAGCCGCCTGGACAGGGACGGCTACAATGAGCAGTTCTTC TRBD1 TRBV3-1/TRBV3-2 16 TRBJ2-1 -
CASSVAGPQETQYF TGTGCCAGCAGCGTAGCGGGGCCCCAAGAGACCCAGTACTTC TRBD2 TRBV7-6 14 TRBJ2-5 -
CASSEYGTNNQPQHF TGTGCCAGCAGTGAGTATGGGACCAACAATCAGCCCCAGCATTTT - TRBV2 15 TRBJ1-5 -
CASKWLGAGEETQYF TGTGCCAGTAAATGGCTCGGAGCGGGCGAAGAGACCCAGTACTTC - TRBV12-1 15 TRBJ2-5 few
CASGPTHLQGLLTVTEQYF TGTGCCAGCGGCCCCACACACCTACAGGGTTTGCTTACAGTGACCGAGCAGTACTTC - TRBV4-2 19 TRBJ2-7 -
CASSVGPGQGNQPQHF TGTGCCAGCAGCGTAGGCCCCGGACAGGGGAATCAGCCCCAGCATTTT TRBD1 TRBV9 16 TRBJ1-5 once
CASSGEALYQPQHF TGTGCCAGCAGTGGGGAAGCCCTCTATCAGCCCCAGCATTTT - TRBV2 14 TRBJ1-5 -
CASSPRTDQPQHF TGTGCCAGCAGTCCTAGAACCGATCAGCCCCAGCATTTT - TRBV12-3/TRBV12-4 13 TRBJ1-5 -
CASSDTGQGRSPLHF TGTGCCAGCAGCGACACTGGACAGGGAAGGTCACCCCTCCACTTT TRBD1 TRBV9 15 TRBJ1-6 -
CASSLVGSEKLFF TGTGCCAGCAGCTTAGTGGGTAGTGAAAAACTGTTTTTT - TRBV7-9 13 TRBJ1-4 -
CASSYGSPSGDLRAKNIQYF TGTGCCAGCAGTTACGGATCGCCTAGCGGGGATTTGAGAGCCAAAAACATTCAGTACTTC TRBD2 TRBV6-2/TRBV6-3 20 TRBJ2-4 -
CASSIGGYQETQYF TGTGCCAGTAGTATAGGGGGCTACCAAGAGACCCAGTACTTC - TRBV19 14 TRBJ2-5 -
CASSQDQGGSTEAFF TGCGCCAGCAGCCAAGATCAGGGTGGGAGCACTGAAGCTTTCTTT - TRBV4-1 15 TRBJ1-1 -
CASSQEELAGSGELFF TGTGCCAGCAGCCAAGAGGAGCTAGCGGGATCGGGGGAGCTGTTTTTT TRBD2 TRBV4-2 16 TRBJ2-2 once
CASSQDRGSYNEQFF TGTGCCAGCAGCCAAGATAGGGGCAGCTACAATGAGCAGTTCTTC - TRBV3-1/TRBV3-2 15 TRBJ2-1 -
CASSELGQGVLQPQHF TGTGCCAGCAGTGAACTCGGCCAGGGGGTTTTGCAGCCCCAGCATTTT TRBD1 TRBV6-1 16 TRBJ1-5 -
CASSMAADSYEQYF TGTGCCAGCAGCATGGCGGCGGACTCCTACGAGCAGTACTTC - TRBV3-1/TRBV3-2 14 TRBJ2-7 -
CASSHLARDTQYF TGTGCCAGCAGCCACCTAGCGAGAGATACGCAGTATTTT - TRBV3-1/TRBV3-2 13 TRBJ2-3 -
CATSRVVGTGFREQYF TGTGCCACCAGCAGAGTGGTCGGGACAGGGTTCCGCGAGCAGTACTTC TRBD1 TRBV15 16 TRBJ2-7 -
CASSYLDSFYEQYF TGTGCCAGCAGTTACTTAGACAGTTTTTACGAGCAGTACTTC - TRBV6-5 14 TRBJ2-7 -
CASSFYASDAMNTEAFF TGTGCCAGCAGCTTTTATGCGTCGGACGCGATGAACACTGAAGCTTTCTTT - TRBV7-8 17 TRBJ1-1 once
CASSTRATSGPLYEQYF TGTGCCAGTAGCACCCGAGCAACTAGCGGTCCATTGTACGAGCAGTACTTC TRBD2 TRBV19 17 TRBJ2-7 -
CASSEQQTDGNTIYF TGTGCCAGCTCAGAACAACAGACGGATGGAAACACCATATATTTT - TRBV18 15 TRBJ1-3 -
CAWSEYSNQPQHF TGTGCCTGGAGTGAATATAGCAATCAGCCCCAGCATTTT - TRBV30 13 TRBJ1-5 -
CAISGTGYNEQFF TGTGCCATCAGTGGCACCGGATACAATGAGCAGTTCTTC - TRBV10-3 13 TRBJ2-1 -
CASSNRAANPAFF TGTGCCAGCAGTAACAGGGCCGCGAATCCCGCTTTCTTT - TRBV28 13 TRBJ1-1 -
CASRGQGPYNEQFF TGTGCCAGCCGGGGACAGGGTCCCTATAATGAGCAGTTCTTC TRBD1 TRBV28 14 TRBJ2-1 -
CASRQASSYEQYF TGTGCCAGCAGACAGGCGAGCTCCTACGAGCAGTACTTC - TRBV2 13 TRBJ2-7 -
CASSRKETQYF TGTGCCAGCAGCCGTAAAGAGACCCAGTACTTC - TRBV3-1/TRBV3-2 11 TRBJ2-5 -
CASSSKTEAFF TGTGCCAGCAGCTCCAAGACTGAAGCTTTCTTT - TRBV7-9 11 TRBJ1-1 -
CASSLGTSGVAFF TGTGCCAGCAGTTTGGGGACATCAGGGGTTGCTTTCTTT - TRBV12-3/TRBV12-4 13 TRBJ1-1 -
CAINKLGWHGTGEEKLFF TGTGCCATAAACAAACTAGGATGGCACGGGACAGGGGAGGAAAAACTGTTTTTT TRBD1 TRBV7-9 18 TRBJ1-4 -
CASSPSTGGAGNEQFF TGTGCCAGCAGCCCCTCGACAGGGGGCGCGGGGAATGAGCAGTTCTTC TRBD1 TRBV7-9 16 TRBJ2-1 -
CASSVTTANTGELFF TGTGCCAGCAGCGTAACTACAGCGAACACCGGGGAGCTGTTTTTT - TRBV9 15 TRBJ2-2 -
CASSPASSGRFFF TGTGCCAGCTCACCAGCTTCATCGGGGAGATTCTTCTTT - TRBV18 13 TRBJ1-1 once
CASSDTLGNIQYF TGCGCCAGCAGTGATACCCTGGGGAACATTCAGTACTTC - TRBV10-2 13 TRBJ2-4 -
CASSPLGNTIYF TGCGCCAGCAGCCCCCTCGGAAACACCATATATTTT - TRBV5-1 12 TRBJ1-3 -
CSVEAGGSYNEQFF TGCAGCGTTGAGGCAGGGGGCTCCTACAATGAGCAGTTCTTC TRBD1 TRBV29-1 14 TRBJ2-1 -
CASSKEPNTEAFF TGTGCCAGCAGCAAAGAACCGAACACTGAAGCTTTCTTT - TRBV21-1 13 TRBJ1-1 -
CASSPDYSYEQYF TGTGCCAGCAGTCCGGACTATTCCTACGAGCAGTACTTC - TRBV27 13 TRBJ2-7 -
CASSHSGTVNQPQHF TGTGCCAGCAGCCACTCCGGGACAGTTAATCAGCCCCAGCATTTT TRBD1 TRBV6-5 15 TRBJ1-5 -
CASSLFGFSAGELFF TGTGCCAGCAGCTTGTTCGGGTTTTCTGCCGGGGAGCTGTTTTTT - TRBV5-8 15 TRBJ2-2 -
CASSVALVNEQFF TGTGCCAGCAGCGTAGCCTTGGTCAATGAGCAGTTCTTC - TRBV9 13 TRBJ2-1 -
CASSLIGGRSYEQYF TGTGCCAGCAGCTTGATAGGTGGGAGATCCTACGAGCAGTACTTC - TRBV5-6 15 TRBJ2-7 -
CASSPGGVPFPYEQYF TGTGCCAGCAGCCCCGGAGGGGTGCCGTTTCCCTACGAGCAGTACTTC - TRBV28 16 TRBJ2-7 -
CAIRGTGDTGELFF TGTGCCATCAGGGGGACAGGGGACACCGGGGAGCTGTTTTTT TRBD1 TRBV10-3 14 TRBJ2-2 -
CASSLLTGDGNTIYF TGTGCCAGCAGTTTATTAACGGGGGATGGAAACACCATATATTTT - TRBV28 15 TRBJ1-3 -
CASSLVGNQETQYF TGTGCCAGCAGCTTGGTAGGGAACCAAGAGACCCAGTACTTC - TRBV5-4 14 TRBJ2-5 -
CAWRGTGAGNTIYF TGTGCCTGGAGGGGGACAGGGGCTGGAAACACCATATATTTT TRBD1 TRBV30 14 TRBJ1-3 -
CASSLGVGESEAFF TGTGCCAGCAGCCTAGGGGTCGGGGAAAGCGAAGCTTTCTTT - TRBV6-6 14 TRBJ1-1 -
CASSQGASRTDTQYF TGTGCCAGCAGCCAAGGAGCTAGTCGCACAGATACGCAGTATTTT - TRBV3-1/TRBV3-2 15 TRBJ2-3 -
CASSEGGTLAKNIQYF TGTGCCAGCAGCGAGGGAGGCACTCTAGCCAAAAACATTCAGTACTTC - TRBV9 16 TRBJ2-4 -
CASRARSGRRHEQYF TGTGCCAGCAGGGCGCGTAGCGGGAGGCGCCACGAGCAGTACTTC TRBD2 TRBV6-6 15 TRBJ2-7 -